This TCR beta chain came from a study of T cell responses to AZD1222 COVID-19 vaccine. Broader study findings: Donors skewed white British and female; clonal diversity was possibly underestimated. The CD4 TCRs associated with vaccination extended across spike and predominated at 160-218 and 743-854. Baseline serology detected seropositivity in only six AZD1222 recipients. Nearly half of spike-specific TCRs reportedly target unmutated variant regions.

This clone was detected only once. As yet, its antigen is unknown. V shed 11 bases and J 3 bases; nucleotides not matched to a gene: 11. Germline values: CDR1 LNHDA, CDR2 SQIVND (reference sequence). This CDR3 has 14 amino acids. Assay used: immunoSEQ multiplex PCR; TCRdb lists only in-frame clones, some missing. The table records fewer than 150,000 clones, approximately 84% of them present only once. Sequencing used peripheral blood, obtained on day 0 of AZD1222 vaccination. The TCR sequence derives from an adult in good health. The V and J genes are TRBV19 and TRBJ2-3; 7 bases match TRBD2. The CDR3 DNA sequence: TGTGCCTCCCTGGGGGGGAGTTTGACAGATACGCAGTATTTT. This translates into CASLGGSLTDTQYF.